This is a list of T cell receptor beta chains from one sample in a study of OX40 agonist ivuxolimab in advanced cancers. Assay used: immunoSEQ multiplex PCR; TCRdb lists only in-frame clones, some missing. Among 50,000 to 60,000 clones listed, approximately 86% were seen once. The sequences come from CD4+ or CD8+ T cells sorted from blood, collected in a trial of the OX40 agonist ivuxolimab. Source of these receptors: an adult with an advanced solid tumor such as melanoma, head and neck, liver or kidney cancer. Each CDR3 is given with its conserved first and last residue. Fields, in order: clone size, J gene, D gene, V gene, CDR3 DNA, CDR3 protein. The D gene is left open where the match is weak. Size values are once, few and many counts, or a class for expanded clones, and some rows have none.

>-|TRBJ1-3|-|TRBV4-1
TGCGCCAGCAGCCCGCAGGGGTTGTTAGCCGTAAACACCATATATTTT
CASSPQGLLAVNTIYF
>-|TRBJ1-3|-|TRBV28
TGTGCCAGCAGTTCCTCCAGGGTTTCCGGAAACACCATATATTTT
CASSSSRVSGNTIYF
>-|TRBJ2-5|TRBD1|TRBV7-9
TGTGCCAGCAGCCAACAAGGGACAGGGTATGAGACCCAGTACTTC
CASSQQGTGYETQYF
>-|TRBJ2-7|TRBD1|TRBV7-3
TGTGCCAGCAGCCCCGGACAGGGTTGGTACGAGCAGTACTTC
CASSPGQGWYEQYF
>-|TRBJ2-6|TRBD1|TRBV19
TGTGCCAGTAGTCTCGGGACAGGGGGCTCTGGGGCCAACGTCCTGACTTTC
CASSLGTGGSGANVLTF
>-|TRBJ2-7|-|TRBV7-9
TGTGCCAGCAGCTTATCTGTCAGCTCCTACGAGCAGTACTTC
CASSLSVSSYEQYF
>-|TRBJ2-3|TRBD2|TRBV10-3
TGTGCCATCAGTGGCGGGGGGCGAGCAGATACGCAGTATTTT
CAISGGGRADTQYF
>-|TRBJ2-5|-|TRBV5-1
TGCGCCAGCAGCTCGACTACCCCCGGGGGCGCATGGCACTTC
CASSSTTPGGAWHF
>few|TRBJ1-5|-|TRBV18
TGTGCCAGCTCCCCTACGGGGGGAGATCAGCCCCAGCATTTT
CASSPTGGDQPQHF
>-|TRBJ2-5|-|TRBV7-8
TGTGCCAGCAGCCGAGGATCGGCATCGGAGACCCAGTACTTC
CASSRGSASETQYF
>-|TRBJ2-7|TRBD1|TRBV6-1
TGTGCCAGCAGTCCACAGGGGGCGGGTCCCTACGAGCAGTACTTC
CASSPQGAGPYEQYF
>-|TRBJ2-7|TRBD2|TRBV9
TGTGCCAGCAGCGCGGGACTAGCGGGAGTTGACGAGCAGTACTTC
CASSAGLAGVDEQYF
>few|TRBJ2-1|TRBD1|TRBV7-9
TGTGCCAGCAGCGCCGGGACAGGGGGCTACAATGAGCAGTTCTTC
CASSAGTGGYNEQFF
>once|TRBJ1-1|TRBD1|TRBV18
TGTGCCAGCTCCCTAGAGACAGGGAGGTACACTGAAGCTTTCTTT
CASSLETGRYTEAFF
>-|TRBJ1-1|-|TRBV5-4
TGTGCCAGCAGCCCATACAGGGAGTCCACTGAAGCTTTCTTT
CASSPYRESTEAFF
>-|TRBJ2-7|TRBD2|TRBV7-2
TGTGCCAGCAGCTCCGCGACTAGCGGGAGACGATACGAGCAGTACTTC
CASSSATSGRRYEQYF
>-|TRBJ1-5|TRBD1|TRBV19
TGTGCCAGTAGTAGCGGGACAGGGAGGGGTCAGCCCCAGCATTTT
CASSSGTGRGQPQHF
>-|TRBJ2-1|-|TRBV7-3
TGTGCCAGCAGCTTAGCAGATGACAATGAGCAGTTCTTC
CASSLADDNEQFF
>few|TRBJ1-5|-|TRBV28
TGTGCCAGCAGTTTCCGTTCCGAGCCCCAGCATTTT
CASSFRSEPQHF
>-|TRBJ2-5|TRBD1|TRBV13
TGTGCCAGCGGGACAGAAGAGACCCAGTACTTC
CASGTEETQYF
>-|TRBJ1-5|-|TRBV18
TGTGCCAGCTCACCAGGCAATAGCAATCAGCCCCAGCATTTT
CASSPGNSNQPQHF
>-|TRBJ2-1|TRBD1|TRBV29-1
TGCAGCGGAACAGGGGGTAATGAGCAGTTCTTC
CSGTGGNEQFF
>once|TRBJ2-7|TRBD1|TRBV5-1
TGCGCCAGCAGCTCGCACGACAGGGGGCACTACGAGCAGTACTTC
CASSSHDRGHYEQYF
>-|TRBJ2-1|-|TRBV27
TGTGCCAGCAGCACGTCCGGCGGCAATGAGCAGTTCTTC
CASSTSGGNEQFF
>-|TRBJ1-2|-|TRBV9
TGTGCCAGCAGCGTTACAGGGAGAGATGGCTACACCTTC
CASSVTGRDGYTF
>-|TRBJ2-1|TRBD2|TRBV5-4
TGTGCCAGCAGGGGGCCTAGCGGGCTTTCGGGGCTCTACAATGAGCAGTTCTTC
CASRGPSGLSGLYNEQFF
>-|TRBJ2-1|-|TRBV7-5
TGTGCCAGCAGCGCCGGGACAGGGGGCTACAATGAGCAGTTCTTC
CASSAGTGGYNEQFF
>-|TRBJ2-2|TRBD1|TRBV18
TGTGCCAGCTCAACTAACAGGGGCGACACCGGGGAGCTGTTTTTT
CASSTNRGDTGELFF
>-|TRBJ2-3|-|TRBV7-8
TGTGCCAGCAGCCCTCTTGGACAAGCTACAGATACGCAGTATTTT
CASSPLGQATDTQYF
>once|TRBJ2-7|TRBD1|TRBV6-4
TGTGCCAGCAGTCCAAACAGGGGGCCCACCTACGAGCAGTACTTC
CASSPNRGPTYEQYF
>-|TRBJ2-7|-|TRBV6-5
TGTGCCGGCAGTACCCACAGGGAGGGGACCTACGAGCAGTACTTC
CAGSTHREGTYEQYF
>-|TRBJ1-3|-|TRBV6-1
TGTGCCAGCAGTGAAGGGGCCGGAAACTCTGGAAACACCATATATTTT
CASSEGAGNSGNTIYF
>-|TRBJ2-7|-|TRBV7-9
TGTGCCAGCAGCTTAGGGACAGCCGTTCACGAGCAGTACTTC
CASSLGTAVHEQYF
>-|TRBJ2-3|-|TRBV9
TGTGCCAGCAGCGGAGATCCCCTGGAACCTCCCGAAGATACGCAGTATTTT
CASSGDPLEPPEDTQYF
>-|TRBJ1-1|TRBD1|TRBV5-1
TGCGCCAGCAGCTTGACAGGGGGGACTGAAGCTTTCTTT
CASSLTGGTEAFF
>-|TRBJ1-1|-|TRBV10-3
TGTGCCATCAGTGAGGAGGGTTTGCAAGCTTTCTTT
CAISEEGLQAFF
>once|TRBJ2-1|TRBD2|TRBV10-3
TGTGCCATCAGTAGGGTGGGTAGCGGGAGGACCTACTCCAATGAGCAGTTCTTC
CAISRVGSGRTYSNEQFF
>-|TRBJ1-3|-|TRBV5-6
TGTGCCAGCAGCGTATACCACGGGACGGCTGGAAACACCATATATTTT
CASSVYHGTAGNTIYF
>-|TRBJ1-6|TRBD1|TRBV7-3
TGTGCCAGCAGCCATGGGACAGACGGCTCACCCCTCCACTTT
CASSHGTDGSPLHF
>-|TRBJ1-1|-|TRBV2
TGTGCCAGCAGGGGGACTCTGGGCCCTGAAGCTTTCTTT
CASRGTLGPEAFF
>-|TRBJ2-1|-|TRBV4-2
TGTGCCAGCAGCCAAGAAGGGTCTAGAACTAATGAGCAGTTCTTC
CASSQEGSRTNEQFF
>-|TRBJ1-2|-|TRBV5-6
TGTGCCAGCAGCTTGGGTGATTCTCTTGGCTACACCTTC
CASSLGDSLGYTF
>-|TRBJ1-1|TRBD1|TRBV5-1
TGCGCCAGCAGCTTATATCAGACAGGGGGCGAGACTGAAGCTTTCTTT
CASSLYQTGGETEAFF
>-|TRBJ2-5|TRBD2|TRBV5-4
TGTGCCAGCAGCCGGGCGGGTAGCGGGAGGGAAGAGACCCAGTACTTC
CASSRAGSGREETQYF
>once|TRBJ2-1|TRBD2|TRBV10-3
TGTGCCATCAGTGGCCGCGGGGCGGCGGGGGGTTACAATGAGCAGTTCTTC
CAISGRGAAGGYNEQFF
>-|TRBJ2-7|-|TRBV5-1
TGCGCCAGCAGCCCCACAGGGCCCAACTCCTACGAGCAGTACTTC
CASSPTGPNSYEQYF
>-|TRBJ2-7|-|TRBV11-2
TGTGCCAGCAGCTTTCACGGGACCTACGAGCAGTACTTC
CASSFHGTYEQYF
>-|TRBJ2-7|-|TRBV30
TGTGCCTGGAAAGAGGAGACACGTTCCTACGAGCAGTACTTC
CAWKEETRSYEQYF
>-|TRBJ1-4|-|TRBV6-6
TGTGCCAGCAGCGGACAGATAGGGAGGGGTGAAAAACTGTTTTTT
CASSGQIGRGEKLFF
>-|TRBJ2-7|TRBD2|TRBV27
TGTGCCAGCAGTTTTGGGCGGGAGGGCGACGAGCAGTACTTC
CASSFGREGDEQYF